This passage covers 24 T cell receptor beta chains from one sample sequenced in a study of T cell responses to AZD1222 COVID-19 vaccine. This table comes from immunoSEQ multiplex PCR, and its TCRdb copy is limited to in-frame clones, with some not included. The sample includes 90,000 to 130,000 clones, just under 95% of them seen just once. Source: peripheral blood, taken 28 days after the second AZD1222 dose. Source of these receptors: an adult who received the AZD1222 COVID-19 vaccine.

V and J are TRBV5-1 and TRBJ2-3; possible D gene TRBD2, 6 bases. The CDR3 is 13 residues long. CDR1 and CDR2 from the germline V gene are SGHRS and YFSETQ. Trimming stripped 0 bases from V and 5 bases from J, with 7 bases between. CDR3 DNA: TGCGCCAGCAGCTTGGGGAGGGGAGATACGCAGTATTTT. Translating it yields CASSLGRGDTQYF.

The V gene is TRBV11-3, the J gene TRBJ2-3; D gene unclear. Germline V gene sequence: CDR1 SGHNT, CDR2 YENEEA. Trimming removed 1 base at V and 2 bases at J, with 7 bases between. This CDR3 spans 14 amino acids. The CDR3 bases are TGTGCCAGCAGCTTAGGGGCAGCCACAGATACGCAGTATTTT. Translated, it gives CASSLGAATDTQYF.

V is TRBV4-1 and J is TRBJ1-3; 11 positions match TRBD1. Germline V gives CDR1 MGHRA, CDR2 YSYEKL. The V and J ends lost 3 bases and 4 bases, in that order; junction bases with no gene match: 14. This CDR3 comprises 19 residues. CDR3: CASSHEGEDRGRPGNTIYF. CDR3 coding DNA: TGCGCCAGCAGCCACGAAGGGGAGGACAGGGGGCGCCCCGGAAACACCATATATTTT.

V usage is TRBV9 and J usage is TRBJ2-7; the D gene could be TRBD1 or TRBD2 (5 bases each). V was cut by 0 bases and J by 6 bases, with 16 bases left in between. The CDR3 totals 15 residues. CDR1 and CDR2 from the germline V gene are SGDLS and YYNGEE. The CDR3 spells CASSVAGQAGTEQYF. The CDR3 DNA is TGTGCCAGCAGCGTAGCGGGCCAGGCCGGGACCGAGCAGTACTTC.

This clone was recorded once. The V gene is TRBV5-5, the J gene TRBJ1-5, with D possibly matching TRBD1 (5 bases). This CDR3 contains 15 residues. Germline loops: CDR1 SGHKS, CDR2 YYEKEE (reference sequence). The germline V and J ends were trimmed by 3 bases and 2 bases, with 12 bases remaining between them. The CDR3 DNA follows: TGTGCCAGCAGCTACATGCAGGGCGGCAATCAGCCCCAGCATTTT. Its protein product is CASSYMQGGNQPQHF.

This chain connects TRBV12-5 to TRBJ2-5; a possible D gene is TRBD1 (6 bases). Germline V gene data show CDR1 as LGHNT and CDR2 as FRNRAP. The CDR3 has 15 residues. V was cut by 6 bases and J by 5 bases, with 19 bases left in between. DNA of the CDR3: TGTGCTAGTGGCCCTCCCCTCCCACAGGGTGAGACCCAGTACTTC. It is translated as CASGPPLPQGETQYF.

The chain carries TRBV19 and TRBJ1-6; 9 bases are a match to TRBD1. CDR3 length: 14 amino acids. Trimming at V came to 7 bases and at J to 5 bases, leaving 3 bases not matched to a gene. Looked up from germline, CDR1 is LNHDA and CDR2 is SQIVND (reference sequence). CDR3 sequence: CASTRTGDNSPLHF. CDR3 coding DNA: TGTGCCAGTACCCGGACAGGGGATAATTCACCCCTCCACTTT.

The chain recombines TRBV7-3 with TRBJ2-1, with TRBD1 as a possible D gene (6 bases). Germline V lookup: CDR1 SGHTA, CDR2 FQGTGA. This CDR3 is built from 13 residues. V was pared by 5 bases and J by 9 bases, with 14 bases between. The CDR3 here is CASSTTGTSEQFF. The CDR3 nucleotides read TGTGCCAGCAGCACGACAGGTACCAGTGAGCAGTTCTTC.

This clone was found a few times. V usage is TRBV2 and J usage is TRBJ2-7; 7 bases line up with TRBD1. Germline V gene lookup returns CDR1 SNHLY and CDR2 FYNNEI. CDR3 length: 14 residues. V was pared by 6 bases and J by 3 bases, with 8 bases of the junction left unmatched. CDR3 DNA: TGTGCCAGCAGCACACAGGGGTGGGACTACGAGCAGTACTTC. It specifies CASSTQGWDYEQYF.

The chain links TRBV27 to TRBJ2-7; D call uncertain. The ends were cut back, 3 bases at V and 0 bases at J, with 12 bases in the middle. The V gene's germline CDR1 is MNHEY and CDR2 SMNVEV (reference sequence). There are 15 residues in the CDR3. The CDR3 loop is CASSLRRINSYEQYF. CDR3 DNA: TGTGCCAGCAGTTTGCGTCGGATAAACTCCTACGAGCAGTACTTC.

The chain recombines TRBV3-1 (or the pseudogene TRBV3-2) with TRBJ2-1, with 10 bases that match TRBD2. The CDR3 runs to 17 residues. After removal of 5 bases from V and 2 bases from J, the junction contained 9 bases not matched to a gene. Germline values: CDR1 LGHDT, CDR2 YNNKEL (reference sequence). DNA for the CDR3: TGTGCCAGCAGCAAAAGAATTAGCGGGGGGACCTACAATGAGCAGTTCTTC. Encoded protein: CASSKRISGGTYNEQFF.

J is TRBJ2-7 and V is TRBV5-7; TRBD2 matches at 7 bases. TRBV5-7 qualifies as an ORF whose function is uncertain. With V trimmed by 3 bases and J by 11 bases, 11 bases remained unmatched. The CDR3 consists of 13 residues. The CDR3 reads CASSWGGRAVEYF. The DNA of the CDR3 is TGTGCCAGCAGCTGGGGGGGACGCGCGGTGGAGTACTTC.

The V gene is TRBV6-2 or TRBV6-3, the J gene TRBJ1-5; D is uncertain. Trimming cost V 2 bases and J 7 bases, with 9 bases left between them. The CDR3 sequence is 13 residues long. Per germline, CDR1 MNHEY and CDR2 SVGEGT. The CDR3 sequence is CASSYERQQPQHF. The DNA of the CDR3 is TGTGCCAGCAGTTACGAGCGGCAACAGCCCCAGCATTTT.

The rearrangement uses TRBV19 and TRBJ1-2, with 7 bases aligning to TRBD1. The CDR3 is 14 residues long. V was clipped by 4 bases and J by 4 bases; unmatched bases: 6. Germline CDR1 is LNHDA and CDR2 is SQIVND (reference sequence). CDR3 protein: CASSTTGDRYGYTF. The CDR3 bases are TGTGCCAGTAGTACAACAGGGGATCGCTATGGCTACACCTTC.

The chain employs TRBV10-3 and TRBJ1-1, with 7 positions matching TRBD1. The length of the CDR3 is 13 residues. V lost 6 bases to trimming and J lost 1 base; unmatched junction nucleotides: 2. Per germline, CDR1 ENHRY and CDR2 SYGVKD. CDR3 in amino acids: CAISGDRNTEAFF. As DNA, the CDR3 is TGTGCCATCAGCGGGGACAGGAACACTGAAGCTTTCTTT.

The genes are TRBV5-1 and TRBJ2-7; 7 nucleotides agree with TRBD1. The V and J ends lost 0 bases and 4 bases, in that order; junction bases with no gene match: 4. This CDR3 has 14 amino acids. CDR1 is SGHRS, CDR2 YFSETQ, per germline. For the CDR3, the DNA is TGCGCCAGCAGCTTGGGAGGGGGCTCTTACGAGCAGTACTTC. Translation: CASSLGGGSYEQYF.

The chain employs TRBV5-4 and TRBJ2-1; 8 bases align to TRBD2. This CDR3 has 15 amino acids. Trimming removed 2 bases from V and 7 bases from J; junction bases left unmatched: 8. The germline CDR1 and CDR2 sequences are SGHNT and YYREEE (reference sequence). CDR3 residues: CASSFPPTSENEQFF. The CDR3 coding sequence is TGTGCCAGCAGCTTCCCCCCGACTAGCGAGAATGAGCAGTTCTTC.

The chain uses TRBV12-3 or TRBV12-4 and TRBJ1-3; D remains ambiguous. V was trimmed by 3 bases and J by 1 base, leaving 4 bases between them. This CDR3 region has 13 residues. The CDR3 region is CASSFMSGNTIYF. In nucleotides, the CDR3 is TGTGCCAGCAGTTTCATGTCTGGAAACACCATATATTTT.

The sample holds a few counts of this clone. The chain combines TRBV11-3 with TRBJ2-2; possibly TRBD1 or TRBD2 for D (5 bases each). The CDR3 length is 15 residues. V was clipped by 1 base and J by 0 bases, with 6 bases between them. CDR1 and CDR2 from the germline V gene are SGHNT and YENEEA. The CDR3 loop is CASSLGGTNTGELFF. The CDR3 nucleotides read TGTGCCAGCAGCTTAGGGGGGACGAACACCGGGGAGCTGTTTTTT.

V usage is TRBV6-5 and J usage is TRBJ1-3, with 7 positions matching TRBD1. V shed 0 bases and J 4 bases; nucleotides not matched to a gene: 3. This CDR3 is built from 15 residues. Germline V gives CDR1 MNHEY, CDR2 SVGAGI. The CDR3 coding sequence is TGTGCCAGCAGTTACTCACAGGGGCGCGGAAACACCATATATTTT. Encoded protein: CASSYSQGRGNTIYF.

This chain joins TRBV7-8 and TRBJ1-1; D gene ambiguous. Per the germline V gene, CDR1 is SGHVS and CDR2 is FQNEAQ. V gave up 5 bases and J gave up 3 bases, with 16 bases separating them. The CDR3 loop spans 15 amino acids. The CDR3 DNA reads TGTGCCAGCAGCCCCCGGGAGGGAAAGGACACTGAAGCTTTCTTT. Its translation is CASSPREGKDTEAFF.

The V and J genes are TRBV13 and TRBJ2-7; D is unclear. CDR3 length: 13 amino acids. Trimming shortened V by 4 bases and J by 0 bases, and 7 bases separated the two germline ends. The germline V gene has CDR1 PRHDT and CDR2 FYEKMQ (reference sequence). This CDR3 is CASSYYSSYEQYF. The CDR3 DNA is TGTGCCAGCAGCTACTATAGCTCCTACGAGCAGTACTTC.

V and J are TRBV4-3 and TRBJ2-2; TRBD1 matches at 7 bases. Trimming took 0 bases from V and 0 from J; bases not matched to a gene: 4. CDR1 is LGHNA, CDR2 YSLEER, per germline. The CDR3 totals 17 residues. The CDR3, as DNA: TGCGCCAGCAGCCAAGAATGGCAGGGGGCGAACACCGGGGAGCTGTTTTTT. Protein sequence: CASSQEWQGANTGELFF.

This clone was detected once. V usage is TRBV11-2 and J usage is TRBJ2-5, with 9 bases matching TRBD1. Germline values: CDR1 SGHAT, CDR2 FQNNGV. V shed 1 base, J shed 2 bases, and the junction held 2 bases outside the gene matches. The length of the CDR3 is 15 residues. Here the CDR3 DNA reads TGTGCCAGCAGCTTAGCCGGGACAGGGCAAGAGACCCAGTACTTC. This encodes CASSLAGTGQETQYF.